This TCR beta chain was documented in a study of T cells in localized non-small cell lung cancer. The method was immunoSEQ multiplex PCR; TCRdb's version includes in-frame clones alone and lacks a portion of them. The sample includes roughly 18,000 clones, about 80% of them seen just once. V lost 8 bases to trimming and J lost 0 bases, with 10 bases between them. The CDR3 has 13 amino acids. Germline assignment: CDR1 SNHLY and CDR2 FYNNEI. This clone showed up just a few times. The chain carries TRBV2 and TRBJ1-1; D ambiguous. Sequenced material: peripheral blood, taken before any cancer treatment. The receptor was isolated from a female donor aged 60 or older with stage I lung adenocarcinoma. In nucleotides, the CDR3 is TGTGCCAGCTCAGTACACCTGAACACTGAAGCTTTCTTT. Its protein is CASSVHLNTEAFF.